The TCR beta chain described here comes from a study of early T cells in non-severe SARS-CoV-2 infection. Background on the study: From unsorted whole blood, bulk RNA was sequenced, and the chains remained unpaired.

Germline CDR1 is SGHRS and CDR2 is YFSETQ. The ends were cut back, 0 bases at V and 0 bases at J, with 12 bases in the middle. This CDR3 has 16 amino acids. Attachment of unique molecular identifiers was made to individual cDNA molecules. TCRdb analysed the 5' RACE reads with MiXCR anew, one entry per CDR3 protein. Of tens of thousands of distinct CDR3 sequences in the sample, over 10% were seen once. V gene TRBV5-1 combines with J gene TRBJ1-2; D remains unclear. The source was whole blood, collected at baseline. This sequence was found in an adult who was a healthcare worker with PCR-confirmed SARS-CoV-2 infection or an uninfected control (not recorded which). CDR3 bases: TGCGCCAGCAGCTTGGCCGGAAGGTATTCTAACTATGGCTACACCTTC. This codes for CASSLAGRYSNYGYTF. The full variable domain, rest sourced from reference TRBV5-1 and TRBJ1-2, is KAGVTQTPRYLIKTRGQQVTLSCSPISGHRSVSWYQQTPGQGLQFLFEYFSETQRNKGNFPGRFSGRQFSNSRSEMNVSTLELGDSALYLCASSLAGRYSNYGYTFGSGTRLTVV.